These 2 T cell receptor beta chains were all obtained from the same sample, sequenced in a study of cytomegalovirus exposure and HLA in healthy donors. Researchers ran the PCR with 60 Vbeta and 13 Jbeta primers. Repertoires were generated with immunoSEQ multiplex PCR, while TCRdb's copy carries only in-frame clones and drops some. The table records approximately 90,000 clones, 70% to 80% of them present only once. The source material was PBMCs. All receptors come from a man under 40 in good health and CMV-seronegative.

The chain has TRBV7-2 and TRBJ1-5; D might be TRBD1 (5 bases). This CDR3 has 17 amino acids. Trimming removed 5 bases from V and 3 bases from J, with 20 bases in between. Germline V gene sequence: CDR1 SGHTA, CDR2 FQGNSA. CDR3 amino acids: CASSRDQWGVDNQPQHF. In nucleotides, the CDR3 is TGTGCCAGCAGCCGGGATCAATGGGGGGTGGACAATCAGCCCCAGCATTTT.

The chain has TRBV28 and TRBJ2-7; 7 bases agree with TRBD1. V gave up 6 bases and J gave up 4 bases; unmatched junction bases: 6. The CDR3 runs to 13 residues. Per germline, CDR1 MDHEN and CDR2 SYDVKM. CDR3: CASRLDREYEQYF. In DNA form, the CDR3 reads TGTGCCAGCAGACTAGACAGGGAGTACGAGCAGTACTTC.